Presented here are 20 T cell receptor beta chains from one specimen sequenced in a study of T cells of healthy individuals. In TCRdb, the 5' RACE reads were re-called with MiXCR into one record per CDR3 protein. The sample has around 98,000 distinct CDR3 sequences; roughly a sixth are singletons. The receptors were sampled from a human donor in good health.

This clonotype was observed at least ten times. The gene calls are TRBV2 and TRBJ2-5; perhaps D is TRBD1 or TRBD2 (6 bases each). The CDR3 sequence is 13 residues long. The V end was cut by 5 bases, the J end by 3 bases, with 10 bases between. Germline CDR1 reads SNHLY; CDR2 reads FYNNEI. As DNA, the CDR3 is TGTGCCAGCAGTCGGGGGCGTGAAGAGACCCAGTACTTC. This sequence encodes CASSRGREETQYF.

J is TRBJ1-4 and V is TRBV4-1; D unresolved. The CDR3 has 15 residues. V was shortened by 4 bases and J by 0 bases, with 9 bases between the two germline ends. Germline values: CDR1 MGHRA, CDR2 YSYEKL. The CDR3 spells CASSPTSATNEKLFF. CDR3 DNA sequence: TGCGCCAGCAGCCCAACAAGCGCAACTAATGAAAAACTGTTTTTT.

This clonotype was observed at least ten times. The chain couples TRBV4-3 to TRBJ1-2; a possible D gene is TRBD1 (6 bases). With 0 bases removed from V and 4 bases from J, the gap between germline ends came to 9 bases. The CDR3 spans 14 residues. The germline gives CDR1 LGHNA, CDR2 YSLEER. CDR3: CASSQDSRGYGYTF. DNA for the CDR3: TGCGCCAGCAGCCAAGATTCCAGGGGCTATGGCTACACCTTC.

This clonotype was seen a handful of times. The rearrangement uses TRBV5-1 and TRBJ2-5; 9 bases are a match to TRBD1. J lost 5 bases, V lost 4 bases, and 9 bases had no gene match. This CDR3 comprises 15 residues. The germline gives CDR1 SGHRS, CDR2 YFSETQ. CDR3 in amino acids: CASSITGGPEETQYF. DNA of the CDR3: TGCGCCAGCAGCATAACAGGGGGCCCGGAGGAGACCCAGTACTTC.

The chain has TRBV2 and TRBJ2-4; D is perhaps TRBD2 (6 bases). CDR1 and CDR2 from the germline V gene are SNHLY and FYNNEI. This CDR3 has 11 residues. Trimming cost V 10 bases and J 7 bases, with 11 bases left between them. CDR3 sequence: CATLGGNIQYF. The CDR3 DNA sequence: TGTGCCACCCTAGGAGGGAACATTCAGTACTTC.

This clonotype was detected a few times. This chain joins TRBV28 and TRBJ2-5, with 8 bases aligning to TRBD2. Germline assignment: CDR1 MDHEN and CDR2 SYDVKM. With V trimmed by 7 bases and J by 2 bases, 9 bases remained unmatched. The length of the CDR3 is 15 residues. CDR3 DNA sequence: TGTGCCAGCAAGAAAGCGGGGGCATCACAAGAGACCCAGTACTTC. Protein: CASKKAGASQETQYF.

CDR3 sequence (DNA): TGCGCCAGCAGCTCGGACGACCTCTCTGGAAACACCATATATTTT. Protein: CASSSDDLSGNTIYF. J is TRBJ1-3 and V is TRBV5-1; D is undetermined. The CDR3 is 15 residues long. Germline CDR1 reads SGHRS; CDR2 reads YFSETQ. Trimming pared 3 bases from V and 0 bases from J, leaving 10 bases between.

This clonotype has only a few counts. The rearrangement uses TRBV6-2 or TRBV6-3 and TRBJ2-6, with a tentative D call TRBD1 (5 bases). CDR1 is MNHEY, CDR2 SVGEGT, per germline. V was trimmed by 6 bases and J by 4 bases, leaving 19 bases between them. The CDR3 has 17 residues. CDR3 sequence: CASSWGSRAGGANVLTF. Written as DNA, the CDR3 is TGTGCCAGCAGCTGGGGCAGTAGGGCTGGGGGGGCCAACGTCCTGACTTTC.

Worth noting for this clonotype: This sequence may be a read error, since a much larger clone differs from it by one base. The V call is TRBV20-1, the J call TRBJ1-1; D unclear. The CDR3 has 11 residues. Germline CDR1 and CDR2: DFQATT and SNEGSKA (reference sequence). CDR3 nucleotides: TGCAGTGCTAAACAGAACTCTGAAGCTTTCTTT. It translates to CSAKQNSEAFF.

This sequence joins TRBV6-5 and TRBJ1-2; the match to TRBD1 covers 7 bases. The junction had 10 bases not matched to a gene; V was cut back by 8 bases and J by 4 bases. The germline CDR1 and CDR2 sequences are MNHEY and SVGAGI. The CDR3 has 14 amino acids. The CDR3 spells CASGDWGTAYGYTF. The CDR3 region has the DNA TGTGCCAGCGGAGACTGGGGGACAGCCTATGGCTACACCTTC.

This clonotype was counted ten times or more. The rearrangement links TRBV4-2 to TRBJ2-1; 11 bases match TRBD2. The V gene's germline CDR1 is LGHNA and CDR2 YNFKEQ. The CDR3 covers 15 residues. V lost 4 bases, J lost 7 bases, and 6 bases stayed unmatched. The CDR3 DNA reads as TGTGCCAGCAGCCCGACGACTAGCGGGGAGAATGAGCAGTTCTTC. It specifies CASSPTTSGENEQFF.

This clonotype was picked up a small number of times. CDR3 region: CASSQPGELFF. Here the CDR3 DNA reads TGTGCCAGCAGCCAGCCCGGGGAGCTGTTTTTT. The V and J genes are TRBV2 and TRBJ2-2; D unresolved. The CDR3 runs 11 residues. Germline-derived CDR1 and CDR2 are SNHLY and FYNNEI. V shed 6 bases and J shed 6 bases, with 5 bases lying between them.

This clonotype was counted at least ten times. CDR3 in DNA: TGTGCCAGCAGCCAAGATCAGGGTGGGAGTTATGAGCAGTTCTTC. It specifies CASSQDQGGSYEQFF. The J gene is TRBJ2-1, the V gene TRBV4-2; D might be TRBD1 or TRBD2, each matching 5 bases. Deletions cut 0 bases from V and 8 bases from J, with 14 bases between. Per germline, CDR1 LGHNA and CDR2 YNFKEQ. The CDR3 runs to 15 residues.

Ten or more counts support this clonotype. The chain links TRBV12-3 or TRBV12-4 to TRBJ2-2, with D maybe TRBD2 (5 bases). The CDR3 is 17 residues long. V shed 2 bases and J shed 1 base, with 14 bases lying between them. CDR3 DNA: TGTGCCAGCAGTTTAAGTCCGGACTCTCGGAACACCGGGGAGCTGTTTTTT. Translated: CASSLSPDSRNTGELFF.

The chain combines TRBV6-2 or TRBV6-3 with TRBJ2-5; 8 bases are shared with TRBD1. V shed 6 bases and J 4 bases; nucleotides not matched to a gene: 4. Germline V gives CDR1 MNHEY, CDR2 SVGEGT. CDR3 length: 13 residues. CDR3 sequence (DNA): TGTGCCAGCAGCTCCGGGACAGGAGAGACCCAGTACTTC. Encoded protein: CASSSGTGETQYF.

This clonotype was counted at least ten times. V usage is TRBV3-1 and J usage is TRBJ1-1; the D is unclear. Germline-derived CDR1 and CDR2 are LGHDT and YNNKEL (reference sequence). The CDR3 runs to 14 residues. Trimming took 2 bases from V and 6 from J, leaving 13 bases between them. CDR3 sequence: CASSQHATDAEAFF. The CDR3 DNA is TGTGCCAGCAGCCAACATGCCACGGATGCTGAAGCTTTCTTT.

The gene calls are TRBV11-2 and TRBJ2-7, with 8 bases lining up with TRBD1. V was pared by 4 bases and J by 3 bases, with 8 bases of the junction left unmatched. The CDR3 has 15 amino acids. Germline CDR1 is SGHAT and CDR2 is FQNNGV. The CDR3 DNA sequence: TGTGCCAGCAGCTCTCTGGCGACAGGGGTCTACGAGCAGTACTTC. It yields the protein CASSSLATGVYEQYF.

The chain combines TRBV5-4 with TRBJ2-3; TRBD2 matches 9 bases. Germline V gene data show CDR1 as SGHNT and CDR2 as YYREEE (reference sequence). Trimming removed 4 bases from V and 2 bases from J; junction bases left unmatched: 11. The CDR3 runs to 17 residues. CDR3 bases: TGTGCCAGCAGCCCCATACCGACTAGCGGCAACACAGATACGCAGTATTTT. This codes for CASSPIPTSGNTDTQYF.

This clonotype was detected only a few times. This sequence joins TRBV12-3 or TRBV12-4 and TRBJ2-3; weak D call: TRBD2 (5 bases). The V end was cut by 3 bases, the J end by 6 bases, with 16 bases between. The CDR3 loop spans 15 amino acids. CDR3 bases: TGTGCCAGCAGTTTTGAGGGAGCCCGTATGGATACGCAGTATTTT. Translating gives CASSFEGARMDTQYF.

This clonotype has more than one count but fewer than ten. The V and J genes are TRBV6-5 and TRBJ2-7; 11 bases fit TRBD2. From germline, CDR1 is MNHEY and CDR2 SVGAGI. The CDR3 spans 16 residues. J gave up 2 bases and V 5 bases, and 8 bases lay outside the gene matches. This CDR3 is CASSNPSGGPPYEQYF. CDR3 nucleotide sequence: TGTGCCAGCAGTAACCCTAGCGGGGGGCCTCCCTACGAGCAGTACTTC.